This T cell receptor (beta chain) was documented in a study of OX40 agonist ivuxolimab in advanced cancers. This table comes from immunoSEQ multiplex PCR, and its TCRdb copy is limited to in-frame clones, with some not included. In the table there are 95,000 to 100,000 clones, about 80% of which are singletons. Germline assignment: CDR1 SGHTA and CDR2 FQGNSA. There are 15 residues in the CDR3. Trimming stripped 1 base from V and 0 bases from J, with 7 bases between. This clone was counted between two and nine times. Its antigen is still unknown. Points from the study as a whole: Blood T cells, both CD4+ and CD8+, expanded clonally by week 6 at 0.1 to 3.0 mg/kg. Fewer expanded clones were found on average in CD4+ than in CD8+ T cells.

This TCR was recovered from an adult with an advanced solid tumor such as melanoma, head and neck, liver or kidney cancer. V gene TRBV7-2 combines with J gene TRBJ1-5; no clear D gene. The specimen comprised CD4+ or CD8+ T cells sorted from blood, sampled in a trial of the OX40 agonist ivuxolimab. CDR3 loop: CASSLGHSSNQPQHF. The CDR3 DNA sequence: TGTGCCAGCAGCTTAGGACACTCTAGCAATCAGCCCCAGCATTTT.